One and the same sample provided the 10 T cell receptor beta chains below, sequenced in a study of T cells after yellow fever vaccination. From the 5' RACE reads, TCRdb called clonotypes with MiXCR, one entry per CDR3 protein. Among more than 350,000 distinct CDR3 sequences listed, approximately 10% were seen once. The sequencing used PBMCs, collected on the day of the first yellow fever vaccination. The receptors come from a man younger than 35 who received the YFV17D yellow fever vaccine.

Comments on this clonotype: A much bigger clone sits one base away, suggesting this may be a read error. The conserved phenylalanine or tryptophan is not found at the CDR3 terminus, so this likely reflects a read error. CDR3 in amino acids: CASSEDQGARAFL. CDR3 DNA: TGCGCCAGCAGCGAGGATCAGGGGGCGAGAGCTTTCTTA. The rearrangement joins TRBV5-1 to TRBJ1-1; TRBD1 agrees at 8 bases. CDR3 length equals 13 residues. Per the germline V gene, CDR1 is SGHRS and CDR2 is YFSETQ. Trimming at V came to 4 bases and at J to 10 bases, leaving 9 bases not matched to a gene.

The table lists this clonotype with a count of one. Since the CDR3 does not end with the conserved phenylalanine or tryptophan, this likely comes from a read error. The V gene is TRBV27, the J gene TRBJ2-1; D remains ambiguous. V lost 1 base to trimming and J lost 5 bases, with 9 bases between them. This CDR3 is 14 amino acids long. Germline V gene data show CDR1 as MNHEY and CDR2 as SMNVEV (reference sequence). As DNA, the CDR3 is TGTGCCAGCAGTTTATATCTCGGAAACAATGAGCAGTTCCTC. It encodes CASSLYLGNNEQFL.

This clonotype was seen a few times. V gene TRBV5-4 combines with J gene TRBJ2-7; 8 bases line up with TRBD1. Germline-derived CDR1 and CDR2 are SGHNT and YYREEE (reference sequence). Trimming cost V 4 bases and J 2 bases; bases outside gene matches: 5. This CDR3 is 14 amino acids long. Here the CDR3 DNA reads TGTGCCAGCAGCGCCGGGACAGGCACCTACGAGCAGTACGTC. Protein: CASSAGTGTYEQYV.

This clonotype was observed many times. This chain links TRBV29-1 with TRBJ2-5; D is possibly TRBD2 (6 bases). Per the germline V gene, CDR1 is SQVTM and CDR2 is ANQGSEA. This CDR3 is built from 12 residues. Trimming took off 7 bases at V and 1 base at J, with 10 bases between the two ends. The CDR3 sequence is CSGGGTQETQYF. The DNA of the CDR3 is TGCAGCGGTGGGGGGACCCAAGAGACCCAGTACTTC.

The chain recombines TRBV19 with TRBJ1-5, with 7 bases that match TRBD1. There are 14 residues in the CDR3. Germline V gene sequence: CDR1 LNHDA, CDR2 SQIVND (reference sequence). Unmatched junction bases numbered 11, after V lost 6 bases and J lost 9 bases. Here the CDR3 reads CASRMTGPLGPQHF. The CDR3 DNA follows: TGTGCCAGTAGAATGACAGGGCCTCTAGGGCCCCAGCATTTT.

This clonotype occurred a few times. The chain links TRBV7-2 to TRBJ2-2, with D unresolved. The germline gives CDR1 SGHTA, CDR2 FQGNSA. Trimming shortened V by 3 bases and J by 9 bases, and 8 bases separated the two germline ends. The CDR3 totals 12 residues. CDR3 sequence: CASSFLGRELFF. The CDR3 DNA follows: TGTGCCAGCAGCTTTCTGGGCCGGGAGCTGTTTTTT.

This clonotype showed up just a few times. The V gene is TRBV3-1, the J gene TRBJ2-7; TRBD2 might be the D (6 bases). The CDR3 totals 17 residues. V gave up 0 bases and J gave up 0 bases, with 15 bases separating them. Per the germline V gene, CDR1 is LGHDT and CDR2 is YNNKEL (reference sequence). This CDR3 reads CASSQEGRGTDSYEQYF. The DNA of the CDR3 is TGTGCCAGCAGCCAAGAAGGTCGGGGGACGGACTCCTACGAGCAGTACTTC.

The CDR3 DNA reads as TGCAGTGCTAGTGTGGCGGTACTTATTAGCACAGATACGCAGTATTTT. It is translated as CSASVAVLISTDTQYF. The chain uses TRBV20-1 and TRBJ2-3; unclear D gene. In germline, CDR1 is DFQATT, CDR2 SNEGSKA (reference sequence). Trimming took off 3 bases at V and 0 bases at J, with 16 bases between the two ends. The CDR3 runs 16 residues.

This clonotype was observed a few times. The chain combines TRBV24-1 with TRBJ2-2; D not certain. The length of the CDR3 is 16 residues. Germline V gene data show CDR1 as KGHDR and CDR2 as SFDVKD. Trimming removed 4 bases at V and 2 bases at J, with 13 bases between. CDR3 bases: TGTGCCACCAGTGACGTCTCTTATCTCAACACCGGGGAGCTGTTTTTT. As protein: CATSDVSYLNTGELFF.

This chain links TRBV24-1 with TRBJ2-4, with D maybe TRBD2 (5 bases). Germline CDR1 and CDR2: KGHDR and SFDVKD. The V and J ends lost 4 bases and 9 bases respectively, with 12 bases between them. The CDR3 covers 13 residues. This CDR3 reads CATSDRARGIQYF. CDR3 bases: TGTGCCACCAGTGACCGGGCCCGGGGCATTCAGTACTTC.